This T cell receptor beta chain was sequenced for a study of blood T cell repertoires in COVID-19. In the source study's methods: Estimation of nucleated cell counts was performed using reference gene primer amplification. The repertoire was sequenced with immunoSEQ multiplex PCR; TCRdb's copy has only in-frame clones and lacks some. V and J calls plus clone size are reproduced from that table; the DNA served to infer D and trimming. The data hold fewer than 250,000 clones, with nearly 90% observed a single time. Those enrolled, adults aged roughly 18 to 89 years, came from about two dozen US areas. The TCR sequence derives from a man aged 30 to 45 who had recovered from COVID-19. Sequenced input: PBMCs or T cells enriched from blood (not recorded which).

CDR3 residues: CASSGGLAGEMQYF. The DNA of the CDR3 is TGTGCCAGCAGCGGGGGGCTAGCGGGAGAAATGCAGTACTTC. This sequence joins TRBV5-4 and TRBJ2-7; 10 bases map to TRBD2. This CDR3 contains 14 residues. J gave up 9 bases and V 4 bases, and 10 bases lay outside the gene matches. The germline V gene encodes CDR1 SGHNT and CDR2 YYREEE (reference sequence).